This section outlines one TCR beta chain sequence together with its context. Its antigen is still unknown. In making TCR cDNA, 5'RACE template switching added a universal primer site and UMIs to it. TCRdb fed the 5' RACE reads into MiXCR, producing one record per CDR3 protein. The sample yields about 330,000 distinct CDR3 sequences, roughly 4.3% seen once. This CDR3 region has 16 residues. Per germline, CDR1 DFQATT and CDR2 SNEGSKA (reference sequence). Unmatched junction bases numbered 3, after V lost 0 bases and J lost 4 bases. The data stem from a study of T cells after yellow fever vaccination. The study's findings and limits: A weaker secondary response peaked on day 5, the primary on day 15. Reappearance after the booster was seen for most primary-vaccination clones, at 96% CD4 and around 90% CD8.

The chain is built from TRBV20-1 and TRBJ2-2; 12 positions match TRBD2. Sequencing used PBMCs, obtained 5 days after the yellow fever booster vaccination. This clonotype was obtained from a man aged 18 to 29 who received the YFV17D yellow fever vaccine. DNA for the CDR3: TGCAGTGCTAGAGATGCGACTAGCGGGGGCACCGGGGAGCTGTTTTTT. This sequence encodes CSARDATSGGTGELFF.